This TCR beta chain was sequenced during a study of T cells in Graves' hyperthyroidism and ophthalmopathy. Study-wide findings and caveats: Median prediction lead before ophthalmopathy onset was 6.5 to 7 months with the model.

This clonotype was recorded at least ten times. Antigen specificity is unknown. Ophthalmopathy patients had Clinical Activity Score at least 3, NOSPECS grade at least 4, duration under 3 months. Exclusions: uncontrolled infection, other autoimmune disease, pregnancy, lactation. Amplification of TCR beta CDR3 regions used RNA as the template. A first-round RT-PCR of the TCR CDR3 used the HTBI primer set. From the multiplex PCR reads, TCRdb called clonotypes with MiXCR, one entry per CDR3 protein. The sample holds fewer than 500,000 distinct CDR3 sequences, 14% to 15% seen once. The receptor was isolated from a man aged 18-30 years with Graves' ophthalmopathy. Sequenced sample: blood.

The CDR3 region has the DNA TGTGCCAGCAGTCCGACCAGGGGGCGCGGACAGCCCCAGCATTTT. Its protein is CASSPTRGRGQPQHF. The V gene is TRBV12-3 or TRBV12-4, the J gene TRBJ1-5; 8 bases align to TRBD1. J was trimmed by 7 bases and V by 5 bases; bases with no gene match: 10. CDR3 length: 15 residues.